The rows below give T cell receptor beta chains drawn from one sample of a study of blood T cell repertoires in COVID-19. Data came from immunoSEQ multiplex PCR; TCRdb stores just in-frame clones and leaves some out. The sample includes 45,000 or so clones, approximately 86% of them seen just once. The material sequenced was peripheral blood. These receptors came from a woman aged 80 or over with acute or convalescent COVID-19. Each CDR3 is given with its conserved first and last residue. The D gene is left open where the match is weak. Expanded clones are given a class, and other clones once, few, many or no size at all.

D,J,size,V,CDR3,DNA
.,TRBJ1-1,.,TRBV7-9,CASSLAGGGSSTEAFF,TGTGCCAGCAGCTTAGCGGGCGGGGGGAGCTCGACTGAAGCTTTCTTT
.,TRBJ2-3,few,TRBV5-4,CASSPDSGRADTQYF,TGTGCCAGCAGCCCGGACAGTGGGAGGGCAGATACGCAGTATTTT
.,TRBJ1-3,few,TRBV7-9,CASSLLRTAGNTIYF,TGTGCCAGCAGTCTTCTTAGGACAGCAGGAAACACCATATATTTT
TRBD1,TRBJ2-1,.,TRBV2,CASSELKGQGGNNEQFF,TGTGCCAGCAGTGAACTTAAGGGACAGGGGGGTAACAATGAGCAGTTCTTC
.,TRBJ2-7,.,TRBV5-5,CASSLYAAYEQYF,TGTGCCAGCAGCTTGTACGCAGCCTACGAGCAGTACTTC
TRBD1,TRBJ2-5,.,TRBV5-1,CASSLTGGETQYF,TGCGCCAGCAGCTTGACAGGGGGCGAGACCCAGTACTTC
TRBD1,TRBJ2-3,.,TRBV19,CASSMGQGNTDTQYF,TGTGCCAGTAGTATGGGACAGGGAAACACAGATACGCAGTATTTT
.,TRBJ2-5,.,TRBV30,CAWSRQGSETQYF,TGTGCCTGGAGTAGGCAGGGATCGGAGACCCAGTACTTC
TRBD1,TRBJ2-4,.,TRBV19,CASSSKGGQGYIQYF,TGTGCCAGTAGTAGCAAGGGGGGACAGGGTTACATTCAGTACTTC
TRBD1,TRBJ1-4,.,TRBV5-1,CASRQSGQGPEKLFF,TGCGCCAGCAGACAATCGGGACAGGGTCCTGAAAAACTGTTTTTT
TRBD2,TRBJ2-1,.,TRBV6-2/TRBV6-3,CASSSGGPVPEQFF,TGTGCCAGCAGCTCGGGAGGGCCCGTTCCTGAGCAGTTCTTC
.,TRBJ2-1,.,TRBV5-6,CASSLVLYNEQFF,TGTGCCAGCAGCTTGGTACTGTACAATGAGCAGTTCTTC
TRBD1,TRBJ2-1,.,TRBV11-3,CASSPGTGQFF,TGTGCCAGCAGCCCAGGGACAGGCCAGTTCTTC
TRBD1,TRBJ2-2,.,TRBV7-9,CASSLGTWTGDAGELFF,TGTGCCAGCAGCTTGGGAACGTGGACAGGGGATGCCGGGGAGCTGTTTTTT
TRBD2,TRBJ2-1,.,TRBV30,CAWSSRLAGGPLRGGNEQFF,TGTGCCTGGAGTTCGCGCCTAGCGGGAGGGCCTCTACGGGGCGGCAATGAGCAGTTCTTC
TRBD2,TRBJ2-1,.,TRBV19,CASQALLAGVSNEQFF,TGTGCCAGTCAAGCCCTACTAGCGGGAGTCAGTAATGAGCAGTTCTTC
.,TRBJ2-3,.,TRBV19,CASVRTAGANTDTQYF,TGTGCCAGTGTGCGTACCGCGGGGGCAAACACAGATACGCAGTATTTT
TRBD1,TRBJ2-1,.,TRBV7-8,CASSGQQSNNEQFF,TGTGCCAGCTCGGGACAGCAATCAAACAATGAGCAGTTCTTC
.,TRBJ1-1,.,TRBV9,CASSVLGSAGTEAFF,TGTGCCAGCAGCGTTTTGGGGAGTGCGGGGACTGAAGCTTTCTTT
TRBD2,TRBJ2-5,once,TRBV7-8,CASSLDGRDETQYF,TGTGCCAGCAGCTTGGACGGGAGGGACGAGACCCAGTACTTC
TRBD2,TRBJ2-2,few,TRBV7-9,CASSPLASGTGELFF,TGTGCCAGCAGCCCCCTCGCTAGCGGAACCGGGGAGCTGTTTTTT
.,TRBJ2-7,.,TRBV7-2,CASTSRTFGDEQYF,TGTGCCAGCACCTCCCGGACTTTTGGAGACGAGCAGTACTTC
TRBD2,TRBJ2-4,.,TRBV6-1,CASSEAGTSGRAGGKNIQYF,TGTGCCAGCAGTGAAGCGGGGACTAGCGGGAGGGCCGGGGGCAAAAACATTCAGTACTTC
TRBD1,TRBJ2-1,.,TRBV10-1,CASSAGTGHNEQFF,TGCGCCAGCAGTGCAGGGACAGGGCATAATGAGCAGTTCTTC
.,TRBJ1-1,.,TRBV27,CASGIRVNTEAFF,TGTGCCAGCGGAATCAGGGTGAACACTGAAGCTTTCTTT
.,TRBJ2-5,.,TRBV18,CASSPTDGKETQYF,TGTGCCAGCTCACCCACGGACGGGAAAGAGACCCAGTACTTC
.,TRBJ1-2,.,TRBV19,CASSGEATGDRVYGYTF,TGTGCCAGTAGTGGAGAAGCGACAGGCGATAGGGTCTATGGCTACACCTTC
.,TRBJ2-5,.,TRBV6-5,CASSRKEKETQYF,TGTGCCAGCAGTAGAAAAGAGAAAGAGACCCAGTACTTC
.,TRBJ1-2,.,TRBV28,CASSLLTGTYGYTF,TGTGCCAGCAGTCTTCTGACAGGAACTTATGGCTACACCTTC
TRBD1,TRBJ1-4,.,TRBV30,CAWSVEGQPNEKLFF,TGTGCCTGGAGTGTGGAGGGACAGCCGAATGAAAAACTGTTTTTT
TRBD2,TRBJ2-7,once,TRBV15,CATSRVLAGTWEQYF,TGTGCCACCAGCAGAGTTCTAGCGGGAACGTGGGAGCAGTACTTC
TRBD1,TRBJ1-2,.,TRBV18,CASSPPGQGAAGYTF,TGTGCCAGCTCACCACCGGGACAGGGGGCGGCTGGCTACACCTTC
.,TRBJ1-1,.,TRBV6-1,CASSFPREHTEAFF,TGTGCCAGCAGTTTCCCCCGTGAGCACACTGAAGCTTTCTTT
.,TRBJ2-5,.,TRBV7-2,CASSLGRVSWETQYF,TGTGCCAGCAGCTTAGGCCGGGTGAGCTGGGAGACCCAGTACTTC
.,TRBJ2-3,.,TRBV3-1/TRBV3-2,CASSQISQRVEGTDTQYF,TGTGCCAGCAGCCAGATATCTCAGCGAGTCGAGGGAACAGATACGCAGTATTTT
.,TRBJ1-1,.,TRBV2,CASKARNTEAFF,TGTGCCAGCAAAGCGAGGAACACTGAAGCTTTCTTT
.,TRBJ1-1,.,TRBV27,CASSLSGGNTEAFF,TGTGCCAGCAGTTTATCGGGGGGGAACACTGAAGCTTTCTTT
TRBD1,TRBJ2-1,.,TRBV5-1,CASSLAQILDRGPSQTRRNEQFF,TGCGCCAGCAGCTTGGCCCAAATATTAGACAGGGGACCTAGTCAGACTCGTCGCAATGAGCAGTTCTTC
TRBD2,TRBJ2-5,.,TRBV19,CASSEFGEGGTQYF,TGTGCCAGTAGCGAATTCGGGGAGGGCGGGACCCAGTACTTC
.,TRBJ1-2,.,TRBV19,CASSIVGGTNYGYTF,TGTGCCAGTAGTATAGTCGGGGGGACAAACTATGGCTACACCTTC
TRBD1,TRBJ2-7,once,TRBV5-6,CASSSRDRSSYEQYF,TGTGCCAGCAGCTCTAGGGACAGGAGCTCCTACGAGCAGTACTTC
.,TRBJ2-7,.,TRBV5-1,CASSSGFGSYEQYF,TGCGCCAGCAGCTCGGGATTTGGGTCGTACGAGCAGTACTTC
TRBD2,TRBJ2-7,.,TRBV7-2,CASSLGLAGTYEQYF,TGTGCCAGCAGCTTAGGGTTAGCGGGTACCTACGAGCAGTACTTC
TRBD2,TRBJ2-1,.,TRBV11-3,CASSLDGAKRGDEQFF,TGTGCCAGCAGCTTAGACGGGGCGAAACGGGGGGATGAGCAGTTCTTC
.,TRBJ2-2,.,TRBV29-1,CSGRLVGGAGELFF,TGCAGCGGTCGACTAGTCGGCGGAGCCGGGGAGCTGTTTTTT
.,TRBJ1-1,once,TRBV28,CASRPAPGGPAEAFF,TGTGCCAGCAGACCCGCCCCGGGGGGGCCCGCTGAAGCTTTCTTT
.,TRBJ2-7,.,TRBV6-1,CASSEFGGADEQYF,TGTGCCAGCAGTGAATTTGGGGGCGCGGACGAGCAGTACTTC
.,TRBJ2-1,.,TRBV11-3,CASSLSPRSSYNEQFF,TGTGCCAGCAGCTTATCCCCGAGGAGTTCTTACAATGAGCAGTTCTTC
.,TRBJ1-1,.,TRBV4-2,CASSLESGINTEAFF,TGTGCCAGCAGCCTCGAATCGGGGATTAACACTGAAGCTTTCTTT
.,TRBJ1-6,.,TRBV3-1/TRBV3-2,CASSQIFSGSPLHF,TGTGCCAGCAGCCAAATTTTTTCCGGTTCACCCCTCCACTTT
.,TRBJ2-1,.,TRBV7-9,CASSETVSNEQFF,TGTGCCAGCAGCGAGACAGTTTCCAATGAGCAGTTCTTC
.,TRBJ1-4,.,TRBV18,CASSPPTGIEKLFF,TGTGCCAGCTCACCCCCGACAGGAATTGAAAAACTGTTTTTT
.,TRBJ2-6,.,TRBV30,CAWSVQGANVLTF,TGTGCCTGGAGTGTTCAGGGGGCCAACGTCCTGACTTTC
TRBD2,TRBJ2-1,.,TRBV11-2,CASSLGAGGLNEQFF,TGTGCCAGCAGCTTAGGGGCGGGAGGATTGAATGAGCAGTTCTTC
.,TRBJ1-4,few,TRBV6-5,CASSTTGLNEKLFF,TGTGCCAGCAGCACTACAGGGCTTAATGAAAAACTGTTTTTT
.,TRBJ1-2,.,TRBV19,CASSILSGSSGTYGYTF,TGTGCCAGTAGTATATTATCGGGGAGTTCCGGAACATATGGCTACACCTTC
.,TRBJ2-7,.,TRBV3-1/TRBV3-2,CASSQATSQTRPYEQYF,TGTGCCAGCAGCCAAGCAACTTCTCAAACTCGTCCCTACGAGCAGTACTTC
.,TRBJ1-5,.,TRBV19,CASSLAGNQPQHF,TGTGCCAGTAGTCTGGCAGGCAATCAGCCCCAGCATTTT
TRBD1,TRBJ1-3,.,TRBV27,CASSLTAEGAIGNTIYF,TGTGCCAGCAGTTTAACGGCGGAGGGGGCGATTGGAAACACCATATATTTT
.,TRBJ1-2,.,TRBV5-1,CASSYDRPDDYGYTF,TGCGCCAGCAGCTATGACAGGCCAGATGACTATGGCTACACCTTC